This TCR beta chain derives from a study of T cell changes during pregnancy in multiple sclerosis. Germline lookup yields CDR1 SGHNT and CDR2 YYREEE (reference sequence). The CDR3 runs to 16 residues. The ends were cut back, 4 bases at V and 9 bases at J, with 23 bases in the middle. Repertoires were generated with immunoSEQ multiplex PCR, while TCRdb's copy carries only in-frame clones and drops some. The profile shows about 40,000 clones, about 93% of them singletons. This sequence originates from a female donor with multiple sclerosis, enrolled in a pregnancy study. The V gene is TRBV5-4, the J gene TRBJ2-1; possible D gene TRBD1, 8 bases. Here the sequenced sample was CD4+ T cells from peripheral blood mononuclear cells, taken in the third trimester of pregnancy. The chain's CDR3 is CASSGRAGQGRAEQFF. Written as DNA, the CDR3 is TGTGCCAGCAGCGGGAGGGCCGGACAGGGACGGGCTGAGCAGTTCTTC.